Following are 30 T cell receptor beta chains from one sample sequenced in a study of T cells in localized non-small cell lung cancer. The protocol was immunoSEQ multiplex PCR, while the TCRdb copy is restricted to in-frame clones and leaves out a portion. The repertoire holds tens of thousands of clones, with roughly 90% as singletons. The sample was peripheral blood, taken before any cancer treatment. These receptors were collected from a woman aged 40-69 years with stage I lung adenocarcinoma.

The rearrangement joins TRBV6-1 to TRBJ2-1; 10 nucleotides agree with TRBD2. The trim removed 1 base at V and 8 bases at J, leaving 8 bases unmatched. This CDR3 contains 16 residues. Per germline, CDR1 MNHNS and CDR2 SASEGT. CDR3 loop: CASSEVRTSGDYEQFF. CDR3 DNA: TGTGCCAGCAGTGAAGTGCGGACTAGCGGTGATTATGAGCAGTTCTTC.

The V and J genes are TRBV10-3 and TRBJ2-1, with TRBD1 as a possible D gene (6 bases). The CDR3 is made up of 13 amino acids. In germline, CDR1 is ENHRY, CDR2 SYGVKD. V lost 7 bases, J lost 5 bases, and 12 bases lay in between. CDR3 amino acids: CAITPDSNNEQFF. CDR3 nucleotides: TGTGCCATCACCCCGGACAGCAACAATGAGCAGTTCTTC.

This sequence joins TRBV5-4 and TRBJ2-3; D unresolved. The CDR3 is 15 residues long. Trimming removed 4 bases from V and 0 bases from J, with 12 bases in between. Looked up from germline, CDR1 is SGHNT and CDR2 is YYREEE (reference sequence). The CDR3 protein is CASSVHQGSTDTQYF. The CDR3 DNA reads as TGTGCCAGCAGCGTTCACCAAGGAAGCACAGATACGCAGTATTTT.

This clone appeared a single time. The rearrangement links TRBV30 to TRBJ1-1; a weak D match, TRBD1 (5 bases). The V gene's germline CDR1 is GTSNPN and CDR2 SVGIG (reference sequence). V gave up 3 bases and J gave up 1 base, with 12 bases separating them. The CDR3 spans 14 residues. The CDR3 region has the DNA TGTGCCTGGAGGGGGGGTTTGCGGAACACTGAAGCTTTCTTT. Protein sequence: CAWRGGLRNTEAFF.

The genes are TRBV6-5 and TRBJ1-6; D uncertain. CDR1 and CDR2 (germline): MNHEY, SVGAGI. The CDR3 spans 15 residues. V lost 2 bases and J 0 bases, leaving 5 bases between the germline ends. The CDR3 is CASSYESSYNSPLHF. CDR3 nucleotide sequence: TGTGCCAGCAGTTACGAAAGCTCCTATAATTCACCCCTCCACTTT.

V is TRBV2 and J is TRBJ1-5; D is uncertain. CDR3 length: 14 residues. Germline assignment: CDR1 SNHLY and CDR2 FYNNEI. Trimming cost V 6 bases and J 0 bases, with 9 bases left between them. Written as DNA, the CDR3 is TGTGCCAGCAGGGACGGATATAGCAATCAGCCCCAGCATTTT. The encoded protein is CASRDGYSNQPQHF.

This rearrangement joins TRBV29-1 to TRBJ2-3, with 9 positions matching TRBD1. The junction had 11 bases not matched to a gene; V was cut back by 6 bases and J by 1 base. Germline CDR1 is SQVTM and CDR2 is ANQGSEA. The CDR3 is made up of 16 amino acids. CDR3 loop: CSVVGGRDRGTDTQYF. The CDR3 DNA reads TGCAGCGTGGTTGGGGGTCGGGACAGGGGCACAGATACGCAGTATTTT.

The gene calls are TRBV19 and TRBJ1-1; 8 bases agree with TRBD1. Germline V gives CDR1 LNHDA, CDR2 SQIVND (reference sequence). With 7 bases clipped from V and 4 bases from J, the junction kept 8 bases outside the gene matches. This CDR3 spans 14 amino acids. CDR3 sequence reads: CASTQGASGTEAFF. The CDR3 nucleotides read TGTGCCAGTACGCAGGGGGCATCGGGCACTGAAGCTTTCTTT. Complete variable domain (other parts from reference TRBV19 and TRBJ1-1): DGGITQSPKYLFRKEGQNVTLSCEQNLNHDAMYWYRQDPGQGLRLIYYSQIVNDFQKGDIAEGYSVSREKKESFPLTVTSAQKNPTAFYLCASTQGASGTEAFFGQGTRLTVV.

The chain recombines TRBV5-1 with TRBJ2-5; D is undetermined. Trimming removed 2 bases from V and 1 base from J, with 9 bases in between. The length of the CDR3 is 14 residues. Germline V gives CDR1 SGHRS, CDR2 YFSETQ. CDR3 protein: CASSFEGIQETQYF. CDR3 nucleotides: TGCGCCAGCAGCTTTGAAGGGATCCAAGAGACCCAGTACTTC.

V usage is TRBV7-3 and J usage is TRBJ2-1; D unresolved. V dropped 1 base and J dropped 5 bases, with 6 bases sitting between them. Germline lookup yields CDR1 SGHTA and CDR2 FQGTGA. The CDR3 has 13 residues. This CDR3 reads CASSLNSHNEQFF. The CDR3 nucleotides are TGTGCCAGCAGCTTAAACAGTCACAATGAGCAGTTCTTC.

This sequence joins TRBV28 and TRBJ2-1; 10 positions agree with TRBD2. The CDR3 is made up of 14 amino acids. The trim removed 10 bases at V and 7 bases at J, leaving 10 bases unmatched. Germline assignment: CDR1 MDHEN and CDR2 SYDVKM. CDR3 amino acids: CAISLGLAVNEQFF. The CDR3 DNA reads as TGTGCCATCTCACTAGGACTAGCGGTAAATGAGCAGTTCTTC.

V and J are TRBV7-3 and TRBJ2-2; D call uncertain. CDR3 length equals 17 residues. V gave up 1 base and J gave up 6 bases, with 18 bases separating them. CDR1 and CDR2 from the germline V gene are SGHTA and FQGTGA. The CDR3 DNA sequence: TGTGCCAGCAGCTTAATAGGCGTAACCGGAAAGCCCGGGGAGCTGTTTTTT. Its protein is CASSLIGVTGKPGELFF.

The V gene is TRBV18, the J gene TRBJ1-3; no reliable D call. The germline V and J ends were trimmed by 0 bases and 0 bases, with 9 bases remaining between them. CDR1 and CDR2 (germline): KGHSH, LQKENI. The CDR3 consists of 16 residues. The CDR3 DNA sequence: TGTGCCAGCTCACCACCCGGGGTCCTCTCTGGAAACACCATATATTTT. Amino acids: CASSPPGVLSGNTIYF.

The V call is TRBV4-3, the J call TRBJ2-1, with D possibly matching TRBD2 (6 bases). The ends were cut back, 4 bases at V and 7 bases at J, with 29 bases in the middle. CDR1 is LGHNA, CDR2 YSLEER, per germline. The CDR3 length is 19 residues. The CDR3 DNA reads TGCGCCAGCAGCCCGAAAACCCCCGGAGCGGACTACGGAGCGAATGAGCAGTTCTTC. It codes for CASSPKTPGADYGANEQFF.

This rearrangement joins TRBV6-5 to TRBJ1-1; the D is unclear. The CDR3 is made up of 14 amino acids. Germline V CDR1 and CDR2: MNHEY, SVGAGI. V dropped 4 bases and J dropped 4 bases, with 13 bases sitting between them. CDR3 DNA: TGTGCCAGCAGTTCCCCCAGCGCGGCCACTGAAGCTTTCTTT. Amino acids: CASSSPSAATEAFF.

This clone was recorded once. The rearrangement uses TRBV7-2 and TRBJ1-1; TRBD1 matches at 9 bases. V trimming: 6 bases; J trimming: 5 bases; junction bases outside the gene matches: 10. From germline, CDR1 is SGHTA and CDR2 FQGNSA. This CDR3 contains 15 residues. DNA of the CDR3: TGTGCCAGCAGGCGGGGACAGGGAAGAGGAACTGAAGCTTTCTTT. Its translation is CASRRGQGRGTEAFF.

This chain links TRBV7-9 with TRBJ1-1; TRBD1 matches at 7 bases. There are 17 residues in the CDR3. Germline V gives CDR1 SEHNR, CDR2 FQNEAQ (reference sequence). Trimming took 3 bases from V and 4 from J; bases not matched to a gene: 14. This CDR3 reads CASSFPFSGQRATEAFF. CDR3 nucleotide sequence: TGTGCCAGCAGCTTTCCTTTCTCGGGACAGCGGGCCACTGAAGCTTTCTTT.

About this clone: The germline gene is not matched at one end of the junction; a read error may be the cause. At the DNA level, this CDR3 is encoded by other sequences in the same sample as well. The rearrangement links TRBV7-3 to TRBJ2-2; TRBD2 might be the D (6 bases). The germline CDR1 and CDR2 sequences are SGHTA and FQGTGA. This CDR3 is 13 amino acids long. CDR3 nucleotides: TGTGCCAGCAGCCTGGAGGGGACCGGGGAGCTGTTCTTT. Its translation is CASSLEGTGELFF.

V gene TRBV19 combines with J gene TRBJ1-2; 7 bases align to TRBD1. The CDR3 length is 15 residues. Germline V gene lookup returns CDR1 LNHDA and CDR2 SQIVND (reference sequence). J was trimmed by 7 bases and V by 2 bases; bases with no gene match: 10. The CDR3 bases are TGTGCCAGTAGTATACGTAGACAGGGAGCGGCTGGCTACACCTTC. Its translation is CASSIRRQGAAGYTF.

The rearrangement links TRBV6-5 to TRBJ2-1; D gene uncertain. V was shortened by 4 bases and J by 7 bases, with 11 bases between the two germline ends. CDR1 MNHEY and CDR2 SVGAGI come from the germline V gene. CDR3 length equals 13 residues. For the CDR3, the DNA is TGTGCCAGCAGTTTCAGGAGTGAGAATGAGCAGTTCTTC. Protein product: CASSFRSENEQFF.

The chain uses TRBV6-1 and TRBJ1-3; D uncertain. CDR3 length: 15 amino acids. V was cut by 0 bases and J by 4 bases, with 10 bases left in between. The germline V gene has CDR1 MNHNS and CDR2 SASEGT. CDR3 amino acids: CASSEAYQGGNTIYF. In DNA, the CDR3 is TGTGCCAGCAGTGAAGCGTACCAAGGAGGAAACACCATATATTTT.

The chain uses TRBV29-1 and TRBJ2-7; 8 positions agree with TRBD2. The V gene's germline CDR1 is SQVTM and CDR2 ANQGSEA. Germline trimming cut 2 bases from V and 1 base from J; bases unmatched to any gene: 7. CDR3 size: 15 residues. The CDR3 is CSVERLAGRSYEQYF. CDR3 in DNA: TGCAGCGTTGAACGATTAGCGGGGAGGTCCTACGAGCAGTACTTC.

The CDR3 DNA is TGTGCCAGCAGCTTATTCGACACTGAAGCTTTCTTT. Protein: CASSLFDTEAFF. The chain combines TRBV7-8 with TRBJ1-1, with unresolved D. This CDR3 region has 12 residues. The germline V gene has CDR1 SGHVS and CDR2 FQNEAQ. Trimming removed 2 bases at V and 3 bases at J, with 4 bases between.

This chain uses TRBV19 with TRBJ1-2; D is unclear. CDR1 and CDR2 (germline): LNHDA, SQIVND (reference sequence). CDR3 length equals 13 residues. The V end was cut by 6 bases, the J end by 4 bases, with 12 bases between. For the CDR3, the DNA is TGTGCCAGTAGCCCCCAAGGAGGCTATGGCTACACCTTC. Its translation: CASSPQGGYGYTF.

V gene TRBV6-1 combines with J gene TRBJ1-2; D is uncertain. V was trimmed by 2 bases and J by 3 bases, leaving 7 bases between them. The CDR3 totals 13 residues. Germline loops: CDR1 MNHNS, CDR2 SASEGT. CDR3 nucleotides: TGTGCCAGCAGTGAACGGGCGGACTATGGCTACACCTTC. Amino acid sequence: CASSERADYGYTF.

This clone was observed a single time. This chain links TRBV7-6 with TRBJ2-5, with 11 bases matching TRBD1. The V gene end was trimmed by 3 bases and the J gene end by 4 bases; junction bases not matched to a gene: 1. CDR3 length: 14 residues. From germline, CDR1 is SGHVS and CDR2 FNYEAQ. CDR3 sequence reads: CASSFGTGGETQYF. In DNA, the CDR3 is TGTGCCAGCAGCTTTGGGACAGGGGGAGAGACCCAGTACTTC.

The chain's CDR3 is CASSPTGNEQFF. As DNA, the CDR3 is TGTGCCAGCAGCCCGACAGGGAATGAGCAGTTCTTC. The chain combines TRBV13 with TRBJ2-1, with TRBD1 identical over 7 bases. With V trimmed by 5 bases and J by 7 bases, 2 bases remained unmatched. Germline V gene sequence: CDR1 PRHDT, CDR2 FYEKMQ (reference sequence). The CDR3 loop spans 12 amino acids.

The rearrangement uses TRBV28 and TRBJ2-7, with a weak D call TRBD2 (5 bases). The CDR3 sequence is 12 residues long. Germline values: CDR1 MDHEN, CDR2 SYDVKM. The V and J ends lost 6 bases and 3 bases respectively, with 9 bases between them. CDR3 sequence: CASRVRDYEQYF. The DNA of the CDR3 is TGTGCCAGCAGGGTCCGGGACTACGAGCAGTACTTC. Together with reference TRBV28 and TRBJ2-7, the CDR3 gives the full variable domain: DVKVTQSSRYLVKRTGEKVFLECVQDMDHENMFWYRQDPGLGLRLIYFSYDVKMKEKGDIPEGYSVSREKKERFSLILESASTNQTSMYLCASRVRDYEQYFGPGTRLTVT.

This chain links TRBV6-5 with TRBJ1-1; D is perhaps TRBD1 (6 bases). Germline V lookup: CDR1 MNHEY, CDR2 SVGAGI. CDR3 length: 14 residues. The V and J ends lost 2 bases and 5 bases respectively, with 12 bases between them. The CDR3 DNA reads as TGTGCCAGCAGTTACCCAGGAGGACAGACTGAAGCTTTCTTT. It yields the protein CASSYPGGQTEAFF.

The chain uses TRBV6-6 and TRBJ2-7; possible D gene TRBD1, 6 bases. The CDR3 consists of 15 residues. The V end lost 4 bases, the J end lost 2 bases, and 15 bases lay between the germline ends. Germline V gene sequence: CDR1 MNHNY, CDR2 SVGAGI (reference sequence). The CDR3 sequence: CASSSTTGSTYEQYF. Here the CDR3 DNA reads TGTGCCAGCAGTTCTACGACAGGATCGACCTACGAGCAGTACTTC.